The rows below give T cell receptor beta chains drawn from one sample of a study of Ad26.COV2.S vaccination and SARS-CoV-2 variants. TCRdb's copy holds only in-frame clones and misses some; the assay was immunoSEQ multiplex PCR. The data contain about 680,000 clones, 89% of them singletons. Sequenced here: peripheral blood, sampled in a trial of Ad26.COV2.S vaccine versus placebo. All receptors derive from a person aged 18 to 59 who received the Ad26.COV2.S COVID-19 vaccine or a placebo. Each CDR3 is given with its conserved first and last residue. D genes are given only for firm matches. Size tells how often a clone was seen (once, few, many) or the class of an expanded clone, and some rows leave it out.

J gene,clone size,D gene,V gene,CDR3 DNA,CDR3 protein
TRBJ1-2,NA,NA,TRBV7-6,TGTGCCAGCAGCTTCGGCAGCTATGGCTACACCTTC,CASSFGSYGYTF
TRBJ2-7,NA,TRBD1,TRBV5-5,TGTGCCAGCACCCTGGACAGGGGGCGGAGGGAGCAGTACTTC,CASTLDRGRREQYF
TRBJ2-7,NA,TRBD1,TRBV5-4,TGTGCCAGCAGCCTAGGACAGGGTATTAACGAGCAGTACTTC,CASSLGQGINEQYF
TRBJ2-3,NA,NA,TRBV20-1,TGCACCAATTTGGGCGTGGATACGCAGTATTTT,CTNLGVDTQYF
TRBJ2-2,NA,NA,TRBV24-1,TGTGCCACCAGTACGACAGGCCGTAACACCGGGGAGCTGTTTTTT,CATSTTGRNTGELFF
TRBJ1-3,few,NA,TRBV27,TGTGCCAGCAGCTCGGGGGCCGGGGCCCAACATCCCATATATTTT,CASSSGAGAQHPIYF
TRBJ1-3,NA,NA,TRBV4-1,TGCGCCAGCAGCCACGCGGGGGGTAGTGGAAACACCATATATTTT,CASSHAGGSGNTIYF
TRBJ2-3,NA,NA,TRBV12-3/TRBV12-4,TGTGCCAGCAGTCAAGCTTGGGATACGCAGTATTTT,CASSQAWDTQYF
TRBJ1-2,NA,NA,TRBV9,TGTGCCAGCAGCGTAGATCACCGGCCGGTTTATGGCTACACCTTC,CASSVDHRPVYGYTF
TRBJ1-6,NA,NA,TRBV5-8,TGTGCCAGCAGCTTATTTCGGAAAGGAGGGCTTGATAATTCACCCCTCCACTTT,CASSLFRKGGLDNSPLHF
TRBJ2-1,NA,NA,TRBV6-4,TGTGCCAGCAGCCACGAGGGGGGCCAGGGCAATGAGCAGTTCTTC,CASSHEGGQGNEQFF
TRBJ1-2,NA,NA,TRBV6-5,TGTGCCAGCAGTTATGTAAGGGCCACCTTCTATGGCTACACCTTC,CASSYVRATFYGYTF
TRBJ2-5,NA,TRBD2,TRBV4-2,TGTGCCAGCAGCCAAGGTCGGCTAGCGGGAGGATCCACGCAGGAGACCCAGTACTTC,CASSQGRLAGGSTQETQYF
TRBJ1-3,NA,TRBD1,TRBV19,TGTGCCACAACCGGGACAGGGGGCAACACCATATATTTT,CATTGTGGNTIYF
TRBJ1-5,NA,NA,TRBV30,TGTGCCTGGAGTGTTAGGGGCTTTCAGCCCCAGCATTTT,CAWSVRGFQPQHF
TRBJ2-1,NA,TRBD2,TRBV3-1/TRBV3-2,TGTGCCAGCAGCCAAGATAGAGGGACTAGCGTCTACAATGAGCAGTTCTTC,CASSQDRGTSVYNEQFF
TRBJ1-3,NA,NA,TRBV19,TGTGCCAGTAGACAGGCGCCGGGAAACACCATATATTTT,CASRQAPGNTIYF
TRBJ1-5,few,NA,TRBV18,TGTGCCAGCTCACCTGCTCCGGGGAACGATCAGCCCCAGCATTTT,CASSPAPGNDQPQHF
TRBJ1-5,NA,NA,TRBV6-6,TGTGCCAGCAGTTTGAGGGGGTGGGATCAGCCCCAGCATTTT,CASSLRGWDQPQHF
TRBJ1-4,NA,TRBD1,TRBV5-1,TGCGCCAGCAGCCCACAGGGGGCGGGAGAAAAACTGTTTTTT,CASSPQGAGEKLFF
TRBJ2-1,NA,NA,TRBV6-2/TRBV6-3,TGTGCCAGCAGTTTGTTGGACAATGAGCAGTTCTTC,CASSLLDNEQFF
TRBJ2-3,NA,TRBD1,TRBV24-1,TGTGCCACCAGGAACAGGGGGCTGGGCGATACGCAGTATTTT,CATRNRGLGDTQYF
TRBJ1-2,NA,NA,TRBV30,TGTGCCTGGACCGGCAGTAAACCGGTAGGCTACACCTTC,CAWTGSKPVGYTF
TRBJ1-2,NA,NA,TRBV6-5,TGTGCCAGCAGTTACTACACCAACTATGGCTACACCTTC,CASSYYTNYGYTF